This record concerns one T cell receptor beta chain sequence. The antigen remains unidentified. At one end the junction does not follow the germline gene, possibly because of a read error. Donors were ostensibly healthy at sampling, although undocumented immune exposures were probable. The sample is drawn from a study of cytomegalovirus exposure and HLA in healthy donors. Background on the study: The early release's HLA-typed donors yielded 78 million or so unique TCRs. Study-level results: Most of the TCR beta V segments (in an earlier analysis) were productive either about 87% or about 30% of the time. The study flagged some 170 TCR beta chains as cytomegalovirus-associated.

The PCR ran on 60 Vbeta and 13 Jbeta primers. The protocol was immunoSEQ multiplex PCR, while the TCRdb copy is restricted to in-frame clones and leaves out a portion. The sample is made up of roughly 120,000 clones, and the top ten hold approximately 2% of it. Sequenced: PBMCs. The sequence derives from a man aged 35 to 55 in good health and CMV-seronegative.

The CDR3 spells CASSRDRGSIDTQYF. CDR3 DNA sequence: TGTGCCAGCAGTAGGGACAGGGGTAGCATAGATACGCAGTATTTT. The rearrangement uses TRBV6-1 and TRBJ2-3; 10 positions match TRBD1. CDR3 size: 15 residues. Germline values: CDR1 MNHNS, CDR2 SASEGT.